This T cell receptor beta chain was sequenced during a study of blood T cell repertoires in COVID-19. Produced via immunoSEQ multiplex PCR; TCRdb's table is partial and in-frame only. Seen here are about 200,000 clones, 85% to 90% observed once, and the top ten hold about 4.1%. The germline V gene encodes CDR1 MGHRA and CDR2 YSYEKL. V was pared by 7 bases and J by 6 bases, with 15 bases between. The CDR3 extends over 14 amino acids. Sequencing was done on a sample of peripheral blood. This chain connects TRBV4-1 to TRBJ1-4, with D unclear. This TCR was recovered from a man aged 45-60 years with acute or convalescent COVID-19. The CDR3 DNA sequence: TGCGCCAGCAAACCAATCGACCGGGATGAAAAACTGTTTTTT. This codes for CASKPIDRDEKLFF.